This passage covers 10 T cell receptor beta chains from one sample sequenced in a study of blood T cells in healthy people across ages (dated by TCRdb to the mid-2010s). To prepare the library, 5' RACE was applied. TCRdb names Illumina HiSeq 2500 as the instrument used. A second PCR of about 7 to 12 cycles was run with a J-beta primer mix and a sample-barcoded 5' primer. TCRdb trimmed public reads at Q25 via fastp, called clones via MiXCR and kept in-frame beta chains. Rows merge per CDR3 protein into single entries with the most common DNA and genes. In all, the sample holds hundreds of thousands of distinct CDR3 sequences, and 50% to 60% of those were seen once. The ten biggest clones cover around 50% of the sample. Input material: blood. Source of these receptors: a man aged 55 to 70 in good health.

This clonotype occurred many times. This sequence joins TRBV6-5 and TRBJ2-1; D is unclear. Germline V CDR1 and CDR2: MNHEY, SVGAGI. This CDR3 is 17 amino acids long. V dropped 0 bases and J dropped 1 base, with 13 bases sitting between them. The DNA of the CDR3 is TGTGCCAGCAGTTACTCGAACCGGGTGAGGTCCTACAATGAGCAGTTCTTC. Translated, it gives CASSYSNRVRSYNEQFF.

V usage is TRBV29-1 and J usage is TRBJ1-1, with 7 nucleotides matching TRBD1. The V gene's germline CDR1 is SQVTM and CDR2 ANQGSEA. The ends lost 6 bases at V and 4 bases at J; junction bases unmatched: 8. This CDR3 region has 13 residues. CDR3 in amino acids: CSVGPGGATEAFF. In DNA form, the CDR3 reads TGCAGCGTCGGCCCAGGGGGTGCCACTGAAGCTTTCTTT.

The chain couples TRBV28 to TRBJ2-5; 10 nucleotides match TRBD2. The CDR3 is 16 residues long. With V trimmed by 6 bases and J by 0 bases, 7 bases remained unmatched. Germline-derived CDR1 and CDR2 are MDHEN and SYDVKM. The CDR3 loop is CASSSLGLAYQETQYF. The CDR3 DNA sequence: TGTGCCAGCAGCTCTTTGGGACTAGCGTACCAAGAGACCCAGTACTTC.

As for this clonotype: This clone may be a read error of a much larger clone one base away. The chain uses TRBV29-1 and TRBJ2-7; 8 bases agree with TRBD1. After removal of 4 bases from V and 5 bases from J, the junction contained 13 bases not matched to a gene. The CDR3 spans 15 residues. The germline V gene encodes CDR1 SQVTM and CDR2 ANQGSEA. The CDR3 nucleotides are TGCAGCGTTGTTCTCGCGGACAGGGTAAGGGACGAGCAGTACTTC. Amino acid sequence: CSVVLADRVRDEQYF.

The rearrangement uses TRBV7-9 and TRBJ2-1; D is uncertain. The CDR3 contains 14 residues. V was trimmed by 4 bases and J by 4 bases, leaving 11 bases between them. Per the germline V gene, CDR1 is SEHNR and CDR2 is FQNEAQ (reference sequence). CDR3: CASSSHIRYNEQFF. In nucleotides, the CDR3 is TGTGCCAGCAGCTCTCATATACGATACAATGAGCAGTTCTTC.

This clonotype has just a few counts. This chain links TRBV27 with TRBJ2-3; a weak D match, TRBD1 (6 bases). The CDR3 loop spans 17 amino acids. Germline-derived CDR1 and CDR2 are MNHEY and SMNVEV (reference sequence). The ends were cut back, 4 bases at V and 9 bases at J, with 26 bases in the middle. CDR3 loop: CASSSDDARGLGGTQYF. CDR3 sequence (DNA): TGTGCCAGCAGTTCGGACGACGCTAGGGGGTTAGGAGGAACGCAGTATTTT.

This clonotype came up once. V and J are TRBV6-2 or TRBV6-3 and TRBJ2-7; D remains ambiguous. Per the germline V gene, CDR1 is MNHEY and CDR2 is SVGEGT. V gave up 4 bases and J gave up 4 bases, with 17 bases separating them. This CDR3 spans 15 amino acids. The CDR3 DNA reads TGTGCCAGCAGTTCCCGCCAGGCAGGCCAGTACGAGCAGTACTTC. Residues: CASSSRQAGQYEQYF.

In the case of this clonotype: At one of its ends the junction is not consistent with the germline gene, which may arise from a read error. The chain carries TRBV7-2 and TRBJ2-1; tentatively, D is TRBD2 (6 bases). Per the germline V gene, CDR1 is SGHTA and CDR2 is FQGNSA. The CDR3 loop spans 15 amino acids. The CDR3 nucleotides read TGTGCCAGCAGCCGGGGCGGGACGTCGGGCAATGAGGAGTTCTTC. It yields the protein CASSRGGTSGNEEFF.

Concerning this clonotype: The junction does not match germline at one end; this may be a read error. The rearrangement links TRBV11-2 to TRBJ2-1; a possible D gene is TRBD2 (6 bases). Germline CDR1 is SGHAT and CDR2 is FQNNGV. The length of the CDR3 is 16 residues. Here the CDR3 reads CASSFSGREDYSEQFF. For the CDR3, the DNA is TGTGCCAGCAGCTTCTCGGGCAGGGAGGACTACAGTGAGCAGTTCTTC.

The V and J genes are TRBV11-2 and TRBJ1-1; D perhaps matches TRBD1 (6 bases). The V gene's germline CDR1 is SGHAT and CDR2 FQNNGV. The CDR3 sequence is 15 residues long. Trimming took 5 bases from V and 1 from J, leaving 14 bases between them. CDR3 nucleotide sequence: TGTGCCAGCAGCGTCACAGGGATAAGGAACACTGAAGCTTTCTTT. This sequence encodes CASSVTGIRNTEAFF. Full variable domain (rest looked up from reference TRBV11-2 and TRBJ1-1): EAGVAQSPRYKIIEKRQSVAFWCNPISGHATLYWYQQILGQGPKLLIQFQNNGVVDDSQLPKDRFSAERLKGVDSTLKIQPAKLEDSAVYLCASSVTGIRNTEAFFGQGTRLTVV.